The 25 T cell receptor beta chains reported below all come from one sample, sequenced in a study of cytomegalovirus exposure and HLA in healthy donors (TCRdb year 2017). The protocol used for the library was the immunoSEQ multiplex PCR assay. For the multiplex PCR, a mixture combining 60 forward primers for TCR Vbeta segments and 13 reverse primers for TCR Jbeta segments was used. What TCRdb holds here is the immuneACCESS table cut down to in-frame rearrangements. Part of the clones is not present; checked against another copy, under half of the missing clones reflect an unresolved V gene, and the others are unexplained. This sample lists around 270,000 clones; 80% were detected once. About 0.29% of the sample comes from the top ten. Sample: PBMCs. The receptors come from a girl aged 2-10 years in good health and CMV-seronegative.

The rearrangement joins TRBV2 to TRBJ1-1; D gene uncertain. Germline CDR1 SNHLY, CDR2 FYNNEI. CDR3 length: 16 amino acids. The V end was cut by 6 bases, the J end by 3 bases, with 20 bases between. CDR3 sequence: CASRPLRRDGDTEAFF. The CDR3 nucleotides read TGTGCCAGCAGGCCATTAAGGCGGGATGGAGACACTGAAGCTTTCTTT. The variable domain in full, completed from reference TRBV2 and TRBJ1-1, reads EPEVTQTPSHQVTQMGQEVILRCVPISNHLYFYWYRQILGQKVEFLVSFYNNEISEKSEIFDDQFSVERPDGSNFTLKIRSTKLEDSAMYFCASRPLRRDGDTEAFFGQGTRLTVV.

CDR3 sequence: CATSRGTSGGADTQYF. The DNA of the CDR3 is TGTGCCACCAGCAGAGGGACTAGCGGGGGGGCAGATACGCAGTATTTT. The chain uses TRBV15 and TRBJ2-3; TRBD2 matches at 15 bases. CDR3 size: 16 residues. CDR1 is LNHNV and CDR2 is YYDKDF in the germline V gene (reference sequence). V shed 1 base and J 4 bases; nucleotides not matched to a gene: 0.

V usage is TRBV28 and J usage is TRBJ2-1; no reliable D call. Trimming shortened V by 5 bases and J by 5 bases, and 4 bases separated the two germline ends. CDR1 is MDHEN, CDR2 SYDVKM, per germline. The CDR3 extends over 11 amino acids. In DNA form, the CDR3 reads TGTGCCAGCAGTATCAACAATGAGCAGTTCTTC. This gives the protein CASSINNEQFF.

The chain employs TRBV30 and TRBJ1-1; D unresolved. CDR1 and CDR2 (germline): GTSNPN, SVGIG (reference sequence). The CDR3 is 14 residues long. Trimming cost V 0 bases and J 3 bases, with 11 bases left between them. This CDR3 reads CAWSVGGSHTEAFF. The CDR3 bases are TGTGCCTGGAGTGTAGGAGGCAGCCACACTGAAGCTTTCTTT.

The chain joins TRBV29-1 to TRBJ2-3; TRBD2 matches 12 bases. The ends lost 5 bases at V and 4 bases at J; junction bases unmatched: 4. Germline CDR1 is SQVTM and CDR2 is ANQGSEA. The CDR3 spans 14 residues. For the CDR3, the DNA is TGCAGCGTTTTACTAGCGGGGGGCTCAGATACGCAGTATTTT. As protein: CSVLLAGGSDTQYF.

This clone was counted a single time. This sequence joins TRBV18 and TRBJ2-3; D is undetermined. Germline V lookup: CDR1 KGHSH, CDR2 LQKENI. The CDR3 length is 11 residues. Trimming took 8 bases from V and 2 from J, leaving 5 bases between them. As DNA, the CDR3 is TGTGCCAGCGGCTCCACAGATACGCAGTATTTT. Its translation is CASGSTDTQYF.

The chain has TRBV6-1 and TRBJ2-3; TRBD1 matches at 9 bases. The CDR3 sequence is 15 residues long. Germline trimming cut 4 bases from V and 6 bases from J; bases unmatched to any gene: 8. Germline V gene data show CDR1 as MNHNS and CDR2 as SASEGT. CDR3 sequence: CASSGPGQGMDTQYF. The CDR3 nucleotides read TGTGCCAGCAGTGGTCCGGGACAGGGTATGGATACGCAGTATTTT.

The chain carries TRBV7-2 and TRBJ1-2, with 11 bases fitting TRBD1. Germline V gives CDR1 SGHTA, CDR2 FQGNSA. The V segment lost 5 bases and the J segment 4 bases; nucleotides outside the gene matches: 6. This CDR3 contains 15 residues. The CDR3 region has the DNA TGTGCCAGCAGCCCGCCCGGACAGGGGGCCTATGGCTACACCTTC. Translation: CASSPPGQGAYGYTF.

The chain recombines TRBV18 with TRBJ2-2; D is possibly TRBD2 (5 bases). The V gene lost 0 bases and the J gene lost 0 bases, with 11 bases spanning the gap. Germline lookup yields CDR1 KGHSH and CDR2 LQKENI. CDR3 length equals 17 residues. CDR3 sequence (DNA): TGTGCCAGCTCACCACCGGTTCTAGCAACGAACACCGGGGAGCTGTTTTTT. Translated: CASSPPVLATNTGELFF. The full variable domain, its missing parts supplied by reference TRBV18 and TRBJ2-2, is NAGVMQNPRHLVRRRGQEARLRCSPMKGHSHVYWYRQLPEEGLKFMVYLQKENIIDESGMPKERFSAEFPKEGPSILRIQQVVRGDSAAYFCASSPPVLATNTGELFFGEGSRLTVL.

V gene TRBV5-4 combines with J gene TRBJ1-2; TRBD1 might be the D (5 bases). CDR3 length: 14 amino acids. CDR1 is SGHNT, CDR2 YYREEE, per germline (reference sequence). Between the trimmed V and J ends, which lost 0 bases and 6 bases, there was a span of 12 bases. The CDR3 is CASSLVAGIDGYTF. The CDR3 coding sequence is TGTGCCAGCAGCTTGGTGGCAGGGATAGATGGCTACACCTTC.

The CDR3 reads CSVSTMNTEAFF. Written as DNA, the CDR3 is TGCAGCGTCTCAACAATGAACACTGAAGCTTTCTTT. The rearrangement joins TRBV29-1 to TRBJ1-1; D is unresolved. Germline CDR1 SQVTM, CDR2 ANQGSEA. Trimming cost V 6 bases and J 0 bases, with 8 bases left between them. The CDR3 has 12 amino acids.

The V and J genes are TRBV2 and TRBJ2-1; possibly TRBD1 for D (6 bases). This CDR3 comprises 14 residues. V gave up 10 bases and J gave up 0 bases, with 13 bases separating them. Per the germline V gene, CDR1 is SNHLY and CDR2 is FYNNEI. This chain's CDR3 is CAIKGGNSYNEQFF. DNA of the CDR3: TGTGCCATCAAAGGGGGTAACTCCTACAATGAGCAGTTCTTC.

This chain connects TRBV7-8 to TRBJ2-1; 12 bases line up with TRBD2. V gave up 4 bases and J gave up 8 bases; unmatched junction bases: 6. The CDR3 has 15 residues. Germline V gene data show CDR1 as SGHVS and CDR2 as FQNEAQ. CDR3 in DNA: TGTGCCAGCAGCTCGACTAGCGGGAGAGGACATGAGCAGTTCTTC. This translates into CASSSTSGRGHEQFF.

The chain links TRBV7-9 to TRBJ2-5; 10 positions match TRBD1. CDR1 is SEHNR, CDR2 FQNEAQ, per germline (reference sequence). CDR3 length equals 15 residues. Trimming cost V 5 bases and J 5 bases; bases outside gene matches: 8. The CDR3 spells CASSPDRGRGETQYF. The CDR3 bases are TGTGCCAGCAGCCCCGACAGGGGGCGTGGGGAGACCCAGTACTTC.

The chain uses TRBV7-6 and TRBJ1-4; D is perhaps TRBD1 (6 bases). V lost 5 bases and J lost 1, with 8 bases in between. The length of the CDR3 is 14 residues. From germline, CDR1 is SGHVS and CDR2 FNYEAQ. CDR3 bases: TGTGCCAGCAGCCTCAGGGGAACTAATGAAAAACTGTTTTTT. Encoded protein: CASSLRGTNEKLFF.

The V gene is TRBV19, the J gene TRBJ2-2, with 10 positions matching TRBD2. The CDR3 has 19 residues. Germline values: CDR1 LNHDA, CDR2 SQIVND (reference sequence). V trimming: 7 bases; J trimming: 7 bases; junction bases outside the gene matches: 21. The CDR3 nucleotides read TGTGCCAGTAAACCTCGAAGACTGCAGCGGGAGGGCCAGGTCGGGGAGCTGTTTTTT. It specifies CASKPRRLQREGQVGELFF.

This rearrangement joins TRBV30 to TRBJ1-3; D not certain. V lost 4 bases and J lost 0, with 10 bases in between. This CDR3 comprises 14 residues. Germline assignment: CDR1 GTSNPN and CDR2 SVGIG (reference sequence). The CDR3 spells CAWTRGLSGNTIYF. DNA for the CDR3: TGTGCCTGGACCCGAGGTCTCTCTGGAAACACCATATATTTT.

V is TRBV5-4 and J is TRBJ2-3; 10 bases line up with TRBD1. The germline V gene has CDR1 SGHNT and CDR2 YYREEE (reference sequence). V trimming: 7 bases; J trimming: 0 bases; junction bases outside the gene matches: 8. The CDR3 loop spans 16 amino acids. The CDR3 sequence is CASRDRGGTSTDTQYF. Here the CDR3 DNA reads TGTGCCAGCCGGGACAGGGGAGGGACTAGCACAGATACGCAGTATTTT.

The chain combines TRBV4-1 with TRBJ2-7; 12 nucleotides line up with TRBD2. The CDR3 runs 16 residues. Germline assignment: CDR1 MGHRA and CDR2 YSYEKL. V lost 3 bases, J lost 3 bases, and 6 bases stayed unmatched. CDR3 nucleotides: TGCGCCAGCAGCCACCTCGGACTAGCGGGGTACTACGAGCAGTACTTC. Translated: CASSHLGLAGYYEQYF.

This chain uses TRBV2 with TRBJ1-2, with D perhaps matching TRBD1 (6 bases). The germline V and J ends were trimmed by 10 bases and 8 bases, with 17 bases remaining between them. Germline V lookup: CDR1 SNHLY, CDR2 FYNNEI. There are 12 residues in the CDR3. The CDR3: CATQTGPLGYTF. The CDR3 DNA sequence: TGTGCCACCCAGACAGGACCGTTGGGCTACACCTTC. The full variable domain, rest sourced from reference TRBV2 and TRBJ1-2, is EPEVTQTPSHQVTQMGQEVILRCVPISNHLYFYWYRQILGQKVEFLVSFYNNEISEKSEIFDDQFSVERPDGSNFTLKIRSTKLEDSAMYFCATQTGPLGYTFGSGTRLTVV.

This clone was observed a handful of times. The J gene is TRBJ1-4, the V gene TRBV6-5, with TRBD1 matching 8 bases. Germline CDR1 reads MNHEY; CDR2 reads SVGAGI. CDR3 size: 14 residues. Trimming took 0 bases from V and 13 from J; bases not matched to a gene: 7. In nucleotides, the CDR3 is TGTGCCAGCAGTTACTCGAGAGGGCAGGGGGCACTGTTTTTT. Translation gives CASSYSRGQGALFF.

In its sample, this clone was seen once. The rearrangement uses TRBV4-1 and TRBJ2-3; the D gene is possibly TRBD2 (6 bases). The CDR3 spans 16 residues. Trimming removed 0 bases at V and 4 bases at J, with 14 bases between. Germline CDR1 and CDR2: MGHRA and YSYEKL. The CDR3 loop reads CASSQEAGWGADTQYF. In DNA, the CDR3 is TGCGCCAGCAGCCAAGAAGCAGGGTGGGGGGCAGATACGCAGTATTTT.

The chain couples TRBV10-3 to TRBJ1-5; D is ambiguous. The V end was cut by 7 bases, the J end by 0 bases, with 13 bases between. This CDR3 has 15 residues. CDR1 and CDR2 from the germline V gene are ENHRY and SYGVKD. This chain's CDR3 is CAIKAGDYSNQPQHF. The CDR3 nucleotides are TGTGCCATCAAGGCAGGCGATTATAGCAATCAGCCCCAGCATTTT.

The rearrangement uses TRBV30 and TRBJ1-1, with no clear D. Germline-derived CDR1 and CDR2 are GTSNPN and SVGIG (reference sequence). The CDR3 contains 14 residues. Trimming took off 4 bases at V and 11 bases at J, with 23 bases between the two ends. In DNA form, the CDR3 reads TGTGCCTGGATCCCGGAGAAAAGGTTTTATTGGGCTTTCTTT. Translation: CAWIPEKRFYWAFF. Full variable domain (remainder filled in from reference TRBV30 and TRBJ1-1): SQTIHQWPATLVQPVGSPLSLECTVEGTSNPNLYWYRQAAGRGLQLLFYSVGIGQISSEVPQNLSASRPQDRQFILSSKKLLLSDSGFYLCAWIPEKRFYWAFFGQGTRLTVV.

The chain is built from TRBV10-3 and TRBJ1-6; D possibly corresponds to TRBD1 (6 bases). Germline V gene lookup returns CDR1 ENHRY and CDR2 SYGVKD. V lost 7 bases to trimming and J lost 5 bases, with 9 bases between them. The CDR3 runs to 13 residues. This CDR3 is CAITTGNNSPLHF. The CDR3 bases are TGTGCCATCACCACAGGGAATAATTCACCCCTCCACTTT.